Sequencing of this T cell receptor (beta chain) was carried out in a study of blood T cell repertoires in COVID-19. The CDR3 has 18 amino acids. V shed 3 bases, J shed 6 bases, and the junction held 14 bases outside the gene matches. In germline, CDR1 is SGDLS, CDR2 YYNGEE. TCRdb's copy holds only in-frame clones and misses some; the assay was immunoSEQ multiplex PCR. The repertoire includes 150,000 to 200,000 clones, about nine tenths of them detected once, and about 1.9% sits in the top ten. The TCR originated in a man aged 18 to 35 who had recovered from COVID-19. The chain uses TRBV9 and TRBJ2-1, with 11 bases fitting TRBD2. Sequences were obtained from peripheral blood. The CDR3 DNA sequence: TGTGCCAGCAGCGCCCCCCTTAACCTAGCGGGAGGAGGCAATGAGCAGTTCTTC. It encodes CASSAPLNLAGGGNEQFF.